The 13 T cell receptor beta chains below all came from one sample that was sequenced in a study of blood T cell repertoires in COVID-19. TCRdb keeps only in-frame clones here, not all; method: immunoSEQ multiplex PCR. The sample yields approximately 300,000 clones, about 90% seen once. The source material was peripheral blood. Receptors were obtained from a woman between 45 and 60 years old with COVID-19, enrolled during active disease.

V gene TRBV10-2 combines with J gene TRBJ1-1, with D hard to call. Trimming removed 2 bases from V and 1 base from J, with 5 bases in between. Germline lookup yields CDR1 WSHSY and CDR2 SAAADI. The CDR3 length is 13 residues. The CDR3 nucleotides are TGCGCCAGCAGTGAGGTAGCGAACACTGAAGCTTTCTTT. Its protein is CASSEVANTEAFF.

V is TRBV5-4 and J is TRBJ2-7, with D possibly being TRBD2 (5 bases). The CDR3 has 14 amino acids. Deletions cut 4 bases from V and 1 base from J, with 12 bases between. The V gene's germline CDR1 is SGHNT and CDR2 YYREEE (reference sequence). The CDR3 region has the DNA TGTGCCAGCAGCCGGTCGGGAACATCCTACGAGCAGTACTTC. Translation: CASSRSGTSYEQYF. Variable domain in full (rest from reference TRBV5-4 and TRBJ2-7): ETGVTQSPTHLIKTRGQQVTLRCSSQSGHNTVSWYQQALGQGPQFIFQYYREEENGRGNFPPRFSGLQFPNYSSELNVNALELDDSALYLCASSRSGTSYEQYFGPGTRLTVT.

This rearrangement joins TRBV4-1 to TRBJ1-5; D might be TRBD1 (5 bases). This CDR3 spans 14 amino acids. Germline CDR1 and CDR2: MGHRA and YSYEKL. Trimming shortened V by 1 base and J by 6 bases, and 10 bases separated the two germline ends. The CDR3 region is CASSQAQGGQPQHF. The CDR3 DNA is TGCGCCAGCAGCCAAGCCCAGGGCGGTCAGCCCCAGCATTTT.

The gene calls are TRBV5-5 and TRBJ1-6; tentative D call: TRBD1 (5 bases). The V gene lost 7 bases and the J gene lost 3 bases, with 20 bases spanning the gap. Germline V gene sequence: CDR1 SGHKS, CDR2 YYEKEE (reference sequence). The CDR3 consists of 17 residues. CDR3 residues: CASPGEAGLFYNSPLHF. The CDR3 coding sequence is TGTGCCAGCCCGGGGGAGGCAGGGCTTTTCTATAATTCACCCCTCCACTTT. The variable domain in full, completed from reference TRBV5-5 and TRBJ1-6, reads DAGVTQSPTHLIKTRGQQVTLRCSPISGHKSVSWYQQVLGQGPQFIFQYYEKEERGRGNFPDRFSARQFPNYSSELNVNALLLGDSALYLCASPGEAGLFYNSPLHFGNGTRLTVT.

The rearrangement uses TRBV3-1 (or the pseudogene TRBV3-2) and TRBJ1-5; D remains unclear. V was pared by 0 bases and J by 1 base, with 10 bases between. Germline CDR1 and CDR2: LGHDT and YNNKEL (reference sequence). This CDR3 has 16 amino acids. The CDR3 DNA reads as TGTGCCAGCAGCCAAGAACGGGTAAAGAGCAATCAGCCCCAGCATTTT. Amino acids: CASSQERVKSNQPQHF.

This clone was found once. V usage is TRBV15 and J usage is TRBJ2-7; D is perhaps TRBD2 (6 bases). V gave up 1 base and J gave up 13 bases, with 17 bases separating them. Germline V gene lookup returns CDR1 LNHNV and CDR2 YYDKDF (reference sequence). CDR3 length: 13 amino acids. The CDR3 reads CATSRGGVEAGYF. The DNA of the CDR3 is TGTGCCACCAGCAGAGGGGGGGTGGAGGCCGGATACTTC.

The rearrangement uses TRBV19 and TRBJ2-1, with D possibly matching TRBD2 (5 bases). Germline CDR1 is LNHDA and CDR2 is SQIVND (reference sequence). The CDR3 contains 16 residues. V shed 5 bases and J shed 0 bases, with 14 bases lying between them. CDR3 loop: CASSSGSSTSYNEQFF. Here the CDR3 DNA reads TGTGCCAGTAGTTCGGGCTCTAGCACCTCCTACAATGAGCAGTTCTTC.

V gene TRBV30 combines with J gene TRBJ2-7; 7 bases are shared with TRBD2. The CDR3 totals 16 residues. The germline V gene encodes CDR1 GTSNPN and CDR2 SVGIG (reference sequence). V lost 0 bases to trimming and J lost 2 bases; unmatched junction nucleotides: 10. CDR3 DNA sequence: TGTGCCTGGAGTGTACTTCCTAGCGGCCCCCCCTACGAGCAGTACTTC. This codes for CAWSVLPSGPPYEQYF.

There are a few counts of this clone. The CDR3: CASSYAGRSYEQYF. The CDR3 DNA is TGTGCCAGCAGTTACGCGGGCAGATCCTACGAGCAGTACTTC. The rearrangement links TRBV6-6 to TRBJ2-7, with D possibly matching TRBD2 (5 bases). CDR1 MNHNY and CDR2 SVGAGI come from the germline V gene (reference sequence). Deletions cut 2 bases from V and 1 base from J, with 9 bases between. The CDR3 totals 14 residues.

This chain links TRBV19 with TRBJ1-1, with D hard to call. The CDR3 contains 15 residues. From germline, CDR1 is LNHDA and CDR2 SQIVND (reference sequence). Trimming pared 3 bases from V and 4 bases from J, leaving 15 bases between. Here the CDR3 reads CASSIDPNPGTEAFF. The CDR3 nucleotides read TGTGCCAGTAGTATCGATCCGAATCCAGGCACTGAAGCTTTCTTT.

The chain has TRBV27 and TRBJ2-1; D gene unclear. V was pared by 5 bases and J by 3 bases, with 17 bases between. The CDR3 consists of 16 residues. The germline gives CDR1 MNHEY, CDR2 SMNVEV (reference sequence). This CDR3 is CASSDPSRGIYNEQFF. DNA for the CDR3: TGTGCCAGCAGTGACCCAAGCCGCGGAATCTACAATGAGCAGTTCTTC.

The J gene is TRBJ2-1, the V gene TRBV11-3; no clear D gene. Germline-derived CDR1 and CDR2 are SGHNT and YENEEA. The CDR3 spans 16 residues. Trimming removed 1 base at V and 3 bases at J, with 13 bases between. CDR3 residues: CASSLVRHCDYNEQFF. CDR3 DNA sequence: TGTGCCAGCAGCTTAGTTAGACACTGCGACTACAATGAGCAGTTCTTC.

The CDR3 is CATSRTSGYTDTQYF. CDR3 coding DNA: TGTGCCACCAGCAGAACTAGCGGATACACAGATACGCAGTATTTT. V and J are TRBV15 and TRBJ2-3, with TRBD2 matching 8 bases. V trimming: 2 bases; J trimming: 2 bases; junction bases outside the gene matches: 3. The V gene's germline CDR1 is LNHNV and CDR2 YYDKDF (reference sequence). The CDR3 consists of 15 residues. Supplemented by reference TRBV15 and TRBJ2-3, the full variable domain reads DAMVIQNPRYQVTQFGKPVTLSCSQTLNHNVMYWYQQKSSQAPKLLFHYYDKDFNNEADTPDNFQSRRPNTSFCFLDIRSPGLGDTAMYLCATSRTSGYTDTQYFGPGTRLTVL.